This TCR beta chain was documented in a study of blood T cells in healthy people across ages. The CDR3 loop spans 15 amino acids. V gave up 2 bases and J gave up 4 bases, with 11 bases separating them. Germline V gene data show CDR1 as SGHAT and CDR2 as FQNNGV. For the second PCR, which ran for about 6 to 11 cycles, a sample-barcoded 5' primer and a J-beta primer mix were used. Each CDR3 protein is one row after TCRdb ran MiXCR on the 5' RACE reads. In the table there are over 500,000 distinct CDR3 sequences, about 29% of which are singletons. This sample was shared with a second study, whose subject was T cells of mothers and their children.

This clonotype originated in a boy between 2 and 15 years old in good health. The chain employs TRBV11-2 and TRBJ2-2; D may correspond to TRBD1 or TRBD2 (6 bases each). The sequenced sample was blood. The CDR3 reads CASSLTGRSTGELFF. CDR3 bases: TGTGCCAGCAGCTTAACAGGGAGGAGCACCGGGGAGCTGTTTTTT.